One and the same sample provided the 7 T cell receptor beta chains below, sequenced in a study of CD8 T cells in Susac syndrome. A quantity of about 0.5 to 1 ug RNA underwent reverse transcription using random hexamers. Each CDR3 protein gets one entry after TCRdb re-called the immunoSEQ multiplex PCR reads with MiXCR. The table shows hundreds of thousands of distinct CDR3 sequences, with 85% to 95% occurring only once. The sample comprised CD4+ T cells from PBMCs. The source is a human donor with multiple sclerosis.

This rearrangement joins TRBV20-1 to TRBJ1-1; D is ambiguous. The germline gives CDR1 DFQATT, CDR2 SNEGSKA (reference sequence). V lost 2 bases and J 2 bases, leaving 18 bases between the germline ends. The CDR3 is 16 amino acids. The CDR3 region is CSARWRSETKNTEAFF. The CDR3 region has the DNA TGCAGTGCTAGATGGAGGTCCGAAACTAAAAACACTGAAGCTTTCTTT.

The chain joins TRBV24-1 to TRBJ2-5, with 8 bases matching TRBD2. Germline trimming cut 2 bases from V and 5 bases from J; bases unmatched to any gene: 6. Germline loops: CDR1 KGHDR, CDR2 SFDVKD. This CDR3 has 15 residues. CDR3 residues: CATSDSRGALETQYF. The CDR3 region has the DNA TGTGCCACCAGTGATTCGCGGGGGGCCCTCGAGACCCAGTACTTC.

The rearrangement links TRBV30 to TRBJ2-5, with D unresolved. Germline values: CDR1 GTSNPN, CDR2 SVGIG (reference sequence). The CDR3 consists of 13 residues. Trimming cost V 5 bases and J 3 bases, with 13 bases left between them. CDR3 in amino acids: CAWDLQPKETQYF. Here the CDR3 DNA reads TGTGCCTGGGACCTTCAGCCCAAAGAGACCCAGTACTTC.

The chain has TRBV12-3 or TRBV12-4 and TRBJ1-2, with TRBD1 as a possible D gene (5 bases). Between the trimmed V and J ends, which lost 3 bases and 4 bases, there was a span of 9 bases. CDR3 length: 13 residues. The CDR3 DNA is TGTGCCAGCAGTTTGGGACGTCCCTATGGCTACACCTTC. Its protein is CASSLGRPYGYTF.

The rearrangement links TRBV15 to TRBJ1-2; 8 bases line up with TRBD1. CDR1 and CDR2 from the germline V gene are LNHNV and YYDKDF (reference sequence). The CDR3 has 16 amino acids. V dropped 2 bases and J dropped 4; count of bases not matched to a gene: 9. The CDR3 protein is CATSRSRQGLSYGYTF. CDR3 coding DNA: TGTGCCACCAGCAGATCCCGACAGGGGCTTAGCTATGGCTACACCTTC.

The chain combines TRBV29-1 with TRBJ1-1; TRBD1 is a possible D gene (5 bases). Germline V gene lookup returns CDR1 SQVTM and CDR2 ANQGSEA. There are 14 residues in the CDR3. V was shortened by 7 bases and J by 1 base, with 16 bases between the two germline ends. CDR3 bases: TGCAGCGCTTGGGACGGACGGAGGAACACTGAAGCTTTCTTT. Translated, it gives CSAWDGRRNTEAFF.

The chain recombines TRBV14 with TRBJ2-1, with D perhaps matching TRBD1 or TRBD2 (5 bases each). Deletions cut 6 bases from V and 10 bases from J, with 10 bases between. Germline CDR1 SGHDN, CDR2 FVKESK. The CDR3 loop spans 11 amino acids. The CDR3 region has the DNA TGTGCCAGCAGTAAATGGGGGGAGCAGTTCTTC. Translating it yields CASSKWGEQFF.